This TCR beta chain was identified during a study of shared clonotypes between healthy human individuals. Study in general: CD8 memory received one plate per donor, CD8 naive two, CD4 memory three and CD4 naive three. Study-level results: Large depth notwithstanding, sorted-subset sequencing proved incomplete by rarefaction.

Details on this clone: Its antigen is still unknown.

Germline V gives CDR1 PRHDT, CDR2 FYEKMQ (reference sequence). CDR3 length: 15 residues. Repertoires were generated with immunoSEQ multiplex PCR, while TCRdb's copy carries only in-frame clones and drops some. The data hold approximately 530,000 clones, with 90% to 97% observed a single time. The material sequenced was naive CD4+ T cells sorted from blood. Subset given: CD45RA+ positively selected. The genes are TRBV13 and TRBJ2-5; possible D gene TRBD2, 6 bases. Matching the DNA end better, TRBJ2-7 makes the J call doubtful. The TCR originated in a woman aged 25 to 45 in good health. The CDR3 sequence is CASSRGERSGYEQYF. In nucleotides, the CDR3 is TGTGCCAGCAGCCGCGGGGAGCGGTCTGGTTACGAGCAGTACTTC.